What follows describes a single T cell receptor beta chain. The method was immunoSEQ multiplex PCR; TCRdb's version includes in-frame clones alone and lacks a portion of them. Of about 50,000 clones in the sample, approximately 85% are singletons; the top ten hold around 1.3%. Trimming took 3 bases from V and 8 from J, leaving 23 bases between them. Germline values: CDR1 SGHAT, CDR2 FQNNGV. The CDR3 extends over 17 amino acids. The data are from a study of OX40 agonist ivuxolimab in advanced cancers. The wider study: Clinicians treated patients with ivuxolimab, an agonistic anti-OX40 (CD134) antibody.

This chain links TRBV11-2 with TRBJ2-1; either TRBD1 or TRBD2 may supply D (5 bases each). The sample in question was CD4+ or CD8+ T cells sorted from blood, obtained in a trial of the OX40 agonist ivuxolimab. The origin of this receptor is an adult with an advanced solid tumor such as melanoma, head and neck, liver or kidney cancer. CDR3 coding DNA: TGTGCCAGCAGCTTGACCTTGTCGAGACGAGGGACGGATGAGCAGTTCTTC. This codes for CASSLTLSRRGTDEQFF.